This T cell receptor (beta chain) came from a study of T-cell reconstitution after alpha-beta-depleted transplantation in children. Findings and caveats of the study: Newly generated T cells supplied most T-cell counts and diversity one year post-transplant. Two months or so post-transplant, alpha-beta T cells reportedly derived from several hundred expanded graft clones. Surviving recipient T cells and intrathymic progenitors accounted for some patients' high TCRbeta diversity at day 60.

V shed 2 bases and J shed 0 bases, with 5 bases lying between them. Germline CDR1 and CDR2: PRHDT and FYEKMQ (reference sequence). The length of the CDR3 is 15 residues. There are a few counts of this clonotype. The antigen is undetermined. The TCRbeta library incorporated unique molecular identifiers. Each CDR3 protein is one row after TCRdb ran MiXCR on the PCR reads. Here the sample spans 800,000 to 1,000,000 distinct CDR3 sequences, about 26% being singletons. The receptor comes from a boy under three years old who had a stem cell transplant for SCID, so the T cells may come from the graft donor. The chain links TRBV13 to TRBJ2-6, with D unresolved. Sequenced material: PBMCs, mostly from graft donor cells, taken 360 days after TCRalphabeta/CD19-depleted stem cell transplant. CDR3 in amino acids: CASSLKPSGANVLTF. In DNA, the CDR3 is TGTGCCAGCAGCTTAAAGCCCTCTGGGGCCAACGTCCTGACTTTC. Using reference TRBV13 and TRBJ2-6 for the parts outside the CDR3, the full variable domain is AAGVIQSPRHLIKEKRETATLKCYPIPRHDTVYWYQQGPGQDPQFLISFYEKMQSDKGSIPDRFSAQQFSDYHSELNMSSLELGDSALYFCASSLKPSGANVLTFGAGSRLTVL.